Sequencing of this TCR beta chain was carried out in a study of T cell repertoires in cytomegalovirus infection. Germline CDR1 SGHVS, CDR2 FQNEAQ. Between the trimmed V and J ends, which lost 8 bases and 2 bases, there was a span of 10 bases. The CDR3 totals 13 residues. From the reads, TCRdb called clonotypes with MiXCR, one entry per CDR3 protein. The sample lists approximately 590,000 distinct CDR3 sequences; approximately 40% were seen once. Points on this clonotype: Its antigen remains unidentified.

This sequence originates from a human donor in good health (CMV status not recorded). Some clones in this sample may be carry-over from other donors' samples. This chain uses TRBV7-8 with TRBJ2-1; no clear D. The input for sequencing was cultured PBMCs, taken from culture after CMV antigen stimulation. In DNA, the CDR3 is TGTGCCAGCTCCATGGGAACCTACAATGAGCAGTTCTTC. Amino acids: CASSMGTYNEQFF.